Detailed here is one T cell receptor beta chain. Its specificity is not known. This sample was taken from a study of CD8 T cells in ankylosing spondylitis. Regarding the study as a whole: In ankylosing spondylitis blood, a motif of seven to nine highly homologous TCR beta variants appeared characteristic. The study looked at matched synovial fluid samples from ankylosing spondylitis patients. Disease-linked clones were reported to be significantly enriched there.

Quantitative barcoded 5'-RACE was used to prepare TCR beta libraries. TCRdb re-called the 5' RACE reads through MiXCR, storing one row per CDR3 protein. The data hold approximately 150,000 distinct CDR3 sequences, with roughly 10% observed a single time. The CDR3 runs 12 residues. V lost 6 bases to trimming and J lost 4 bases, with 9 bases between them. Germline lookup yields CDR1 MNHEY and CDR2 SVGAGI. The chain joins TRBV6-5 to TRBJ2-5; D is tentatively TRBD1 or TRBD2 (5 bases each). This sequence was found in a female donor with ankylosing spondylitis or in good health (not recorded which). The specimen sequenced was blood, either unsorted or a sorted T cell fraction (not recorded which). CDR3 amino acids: CASSPGRETQYF. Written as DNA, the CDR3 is TGTGCCAGCAGCCCAGGGAGAGAGACCCAGTACTTC.